The entry that follows covers one T cell receptor (beta chain) sequence. Losses at the gene ends were 4 bases for V and 11 bases for J; bases not matched to a gene: 10. This CDR3 spans 15 amino acids. Looked up from germline, CDR1 is SGHRS and CDR2 is YFSETQ. In the source study's methods: Amplification with reference gene primers provided the estimates of nucleated cell counts. Assay: immunoSEQ multiplex PCR; the TCRdb copy retains only in-frame clones and omits some. V and J calls and clone size are copied from that table; D and trimming were computed from the DNA. The sample has about 74,000 clones, almost 85% seen once. The source of the sample is a study of blood T cell repertoires in COVID-19. Whole-study context: Acute and convalescent COVID-19 specimens originated in the United States, Italy and Spain. PBMCs, B-cell-depleted T cells, or T cells were the source of the cDNA or gDNA that made up the material.

Source material: peripheral blood. This receptor was taken from a man aged 50-59 years with active COVID-19. The chain employs TRBV5-1 and TRBJ1-4; 11 positions match TRBD1. The CDR3 nucleotides are TGCGCCAGCAGCCCGTGGACAGGGGGCGCGGAGAAACTGTTTTTT. Protein sequence: CASSPWTGGAEKLFF.